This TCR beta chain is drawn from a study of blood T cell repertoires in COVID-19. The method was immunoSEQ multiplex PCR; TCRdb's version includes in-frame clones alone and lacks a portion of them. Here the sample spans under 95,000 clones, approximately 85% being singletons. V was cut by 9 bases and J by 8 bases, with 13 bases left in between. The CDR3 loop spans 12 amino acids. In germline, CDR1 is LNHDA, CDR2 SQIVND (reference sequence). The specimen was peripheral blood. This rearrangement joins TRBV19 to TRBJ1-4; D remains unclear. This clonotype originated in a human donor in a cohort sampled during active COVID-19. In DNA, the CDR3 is TGTGCCAGCCGAGAGCGGCGAGAAAAACTGTTTTTT. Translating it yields CASRERREKLFF.